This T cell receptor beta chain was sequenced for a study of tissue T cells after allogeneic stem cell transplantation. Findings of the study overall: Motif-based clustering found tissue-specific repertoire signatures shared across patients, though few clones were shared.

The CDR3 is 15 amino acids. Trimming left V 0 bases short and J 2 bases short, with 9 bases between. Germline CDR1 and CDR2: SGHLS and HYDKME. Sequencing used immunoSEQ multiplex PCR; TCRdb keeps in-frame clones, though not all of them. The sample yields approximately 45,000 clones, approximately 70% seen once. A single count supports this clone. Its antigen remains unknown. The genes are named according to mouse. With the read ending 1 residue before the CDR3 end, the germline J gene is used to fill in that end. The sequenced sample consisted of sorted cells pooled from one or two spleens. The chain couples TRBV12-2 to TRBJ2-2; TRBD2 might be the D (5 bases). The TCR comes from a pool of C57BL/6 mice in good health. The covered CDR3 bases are TGTGCCAGCTCTCTCGGCTGGGATAACACCGGGCAGCTCTAC. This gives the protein CASSLGWDNTGQLY. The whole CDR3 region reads CASSLGWDNTGQLYF.